Sequencing of this T cell receptor beta chain was carried out in a study of blood T cell repertoires in COVID-19. Study-wide context: Symptom resolution, clearance, or two negative PCRs marked the recovered donors of Cohort 3. From T cells, B-cell-depleted T cells, or PBMCs came the material, which was cDNA or gDNA. From the United States, Italy and Spain came samples of acute and convalescent COVID-19.

With 3 bases removed from V and 1 base from J, the gap between germline ends came to 9 bases. The germline V gene has CDR1 GTSNPN and CDR2 SVGIG (reference sequence). The CDR3 spans 13 residues. Source study methods: Nucleated cell number was recorded as an estimate derived from reference gene primer amplification. Sequencing was performed with immunoSEQ multiplex PCR; in TCRdb, only in-frame clones are kept and a portion is missing. V and J calls and clone size come straight from that table; D and trimming were deduced from the DNA. The data hold approximately 150,000 clones, with nearly 85% observed a single time.

Sequenced input: PBMCs or T cells enriched from blood (not recorded which). The chain links TRBV30 to TRBJ1-1, with TRBD1 as a possible D gene (6 bases). This TCR was sampled from a man aged 50-59 years in a cohort exposed to, infected with or recovered from COVID-19 (not recorded which). This CDR3 reads CAWRGTKNTEAFF. DNA for the CDR3: TGTGCCTGGAGGGGGACAAAGAACACTGAAGCTTTCTTT.